The entry that follows covers one TCR beta chain sequence. Its target antigen remains unknown. It has no much larger one-base neighbor in the sample; base qualities were not kept. Reading from cysteine to phenylalanine, the CDR3 counts 15 amino acids. Only CDR3 DNA remains: 45 bases, in frame from the first base. CDR1 and CDR2 were assigned from the germline V gene as SGHRS and YFSETQ. Trimming costs V 2 bases and J 0 bases, and their ends lie 11 bases apart. The sample is drawn from a study of technical replicates of blood from several donors (dated by TCRdb to the late 2010s). Library preparation used the immunoSEQ multiplex PCR assay. The immuneACCESS repertoire file appears here via TCRdb, limited to in-frame rearrangements. These files lack a portion of the clones; in checked studies, under half of the deficit traces to unresolved V genes, and the cause of the others is not known. The sample data list 12,000 or so clones, and roughly 93% of these were observed just once. The ten largest make up 8.5% of the sample.

The chain links TRBV5-1 with TRBJ1-1, and possibly TRBD1, on 5 matching bases. The sample comprised PBMCs. This receptor was identified in a human donor in good health. The DNA sequence follows: TGCGCCAGCAGCTTTGACAGTATAATGAACACTGAAGCTTTCTTT. Its translation is CASSFDSIMNTEAFF.